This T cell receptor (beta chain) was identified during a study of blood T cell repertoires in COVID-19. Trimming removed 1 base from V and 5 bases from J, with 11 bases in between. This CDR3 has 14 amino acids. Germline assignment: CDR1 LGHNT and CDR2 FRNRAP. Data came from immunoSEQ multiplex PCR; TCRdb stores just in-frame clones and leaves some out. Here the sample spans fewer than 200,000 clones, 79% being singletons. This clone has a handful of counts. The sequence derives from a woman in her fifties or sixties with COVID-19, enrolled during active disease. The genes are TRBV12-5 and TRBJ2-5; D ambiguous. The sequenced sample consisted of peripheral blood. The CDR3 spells CASGLGITEETQYF. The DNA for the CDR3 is TGTGCTAGTGGTTTGGGAATAACTGAGGAGACCCAGTACTTC.